This T cell receptor (beta chain) was identified in a study of T cell responses to AZD1222 COVID-19 vaccine. Study in general: Pooling of second doses given at about 4 or about 12 weeks was done. Study-wide results and limits: A rise in Spike-specific TCR breadth and depth followed two AZD1222 doses. Baseline serostatus was positive in only a handful of AZD1222 recipients. Donors, mostly white British, included more females; clonal diversity was possibly underestimated.

Germline V gene lookup returns CDR1 LNHDA and CDR2 SQIVND (reference sequence). There are 14 residues in the CDR3. The V and J ends lost 4 bases and 2 bases respectively, with 10 bases between them. Sequenced by immunoSEQ multiplex PCR; TCRdb stores in-frame clones only, minus some. The sample consists of about 130,000 clones, around 87% of them appearing once. On this clone itself: Its antigen is currently unknown.

The material sequenced was peripheral blood, taken on day 0 of AZD1222 vaccination. The V call is TRBV19, the J call TRBJ2-3; a possible D gene is TRBD2 (7 bases). The receptor's source is an adult in good health. CDR3 DNA sequence: TGTGCCAGTAGTAACCGGGGGGCCACAGATACGCAGTATTTT. Amino acids: CASSNRGATDTQYF.